Sequencing of this TCR beta chain was carried out in a study of chemoradiotherapy in HPV16-positive cancers. The method was immunoSEQ multiplex PCR; TCRdb's version includes in-frame clones alone and lacks a portion of them. The sample holds more than 850 clones, 65% to 75% seen once. This clone was detected once. Trimming removed 5 bases from V and 12 bases from J, with 20 bases in between. This CDR3 has 13 residues. CDR1 and CDR2 from the germline V gene are SQVTM and ANQGSEA. This receptor was obtained from a human donor with HPV-associated anogenital cancer. The input for sequencing was tumor tissue, taken from a patient who underwent chemoradiotherapy. V is TRBV29-1 and J is TRBJ2-1; possible D gene TRBD1, 9 bases. The CDR3 DNA sequence: TGCAGCGTTAAACCGGGACAGGGACTAGGGCAGTTCTTC. Translating gives CSVKPGQGLGQFF.